This TCR beta chain comes out of a study of blood T cell repertoires in COVID-19. Study at large: From T cells, B-cell-depleted T cells, or PBMCs came the material, which was cDNA or gDNA.

Unmatched junction bases numbered 2, after V lost 4 bases and J lost 0 bases. The CDR3 is 15 residues long. In germline, CDR1 is MDHEN, CDR2 SYDVKM. Original methodology: Reference gene primer amplification gave nucleated cell count estimates. Data came from immunoSEQ multiplex PCR; TCRdb stores just in-frame clones and leaves some out. V and J calls and clone size follow that table, whereas D and trimming were derived from the DNA. In the table there are over 75,000 clones, approximately 90% of which are singletons. The sequencing sample was made of peripheral blood. The clonotype was recovered from a man between 60 and 75 years old with acute or convalescent COVID-19. This sequence joins TRBV28 and TRBJ2-1; 8 bases align to TRBD2. In DNA form, the CDR3 reads TGTGCCAGCAGTTCCGGGACTAGCTCCTACAATGAGCAGTTCTTC. It specifies CASSSGTSSYNEQFF.